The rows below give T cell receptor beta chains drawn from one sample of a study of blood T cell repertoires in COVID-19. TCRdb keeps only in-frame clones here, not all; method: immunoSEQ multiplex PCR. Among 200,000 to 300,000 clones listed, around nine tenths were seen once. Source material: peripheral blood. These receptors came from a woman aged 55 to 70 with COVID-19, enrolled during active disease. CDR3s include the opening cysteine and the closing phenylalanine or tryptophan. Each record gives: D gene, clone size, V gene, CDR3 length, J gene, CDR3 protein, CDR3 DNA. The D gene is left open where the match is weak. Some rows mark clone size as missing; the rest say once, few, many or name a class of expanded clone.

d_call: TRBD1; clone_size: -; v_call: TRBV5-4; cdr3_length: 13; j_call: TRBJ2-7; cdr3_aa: CASSEGQIYEQYF; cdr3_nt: TGTGCCAGCAGCGAGGGACAGATCTACGAGCAGTACTTC
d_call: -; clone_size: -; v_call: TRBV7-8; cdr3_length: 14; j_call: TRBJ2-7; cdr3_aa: CASSLAQSGGEQYF; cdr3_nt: TGTGCCAGCAGCTTAGCGCAATCGGGTGGGGAGCAGTACTTC
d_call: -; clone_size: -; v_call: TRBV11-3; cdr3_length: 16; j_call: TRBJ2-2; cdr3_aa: CASSLMVVGGNGELFF; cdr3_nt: TGTGCCAGCAGCTTAATGGTCGTGGGGGGTAACGGGGAGCTGTTTTTT
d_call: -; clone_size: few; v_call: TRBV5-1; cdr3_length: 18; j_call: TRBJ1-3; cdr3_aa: CASSGGGAGLSSGNTIYF; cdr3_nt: TGCGCCAGCAGCGGCGGTGGCGCGGGGCTGAGCTCTGGAAACACCATATATTTT
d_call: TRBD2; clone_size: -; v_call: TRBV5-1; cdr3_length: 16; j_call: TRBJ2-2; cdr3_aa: CASSLAGLAGTGELFF; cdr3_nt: TGCGCCAGCAGCTTGGCCGGACTAGCGGGCACCGGGGAGCTGTTTTTT
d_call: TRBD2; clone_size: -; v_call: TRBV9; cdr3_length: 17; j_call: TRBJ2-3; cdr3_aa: CASSEKTSGLIGDTQYF; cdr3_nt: TGTGCCAGCAGCGAGAAGACTAGCGGGCTCATTGGAGATACGCAGTATTTT
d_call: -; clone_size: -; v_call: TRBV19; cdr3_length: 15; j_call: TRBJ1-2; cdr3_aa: CASSIAPEGVSGYTF; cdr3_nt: TGTGCCAGTAGTATAGCCCCTGAGGGGGTGAGCGGCTACACCTTC
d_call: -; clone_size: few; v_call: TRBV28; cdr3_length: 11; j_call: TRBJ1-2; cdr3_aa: CASSSNYGYTF; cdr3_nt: TGTGCCAGCAGTTCGAACTATGGCTACACCTTC
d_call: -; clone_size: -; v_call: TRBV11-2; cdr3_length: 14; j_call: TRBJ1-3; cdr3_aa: CASSLYSGGNTIYF; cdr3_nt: TGTGCCAGCAGCTTATACTCGGGGGGAAACACCATATATTTT
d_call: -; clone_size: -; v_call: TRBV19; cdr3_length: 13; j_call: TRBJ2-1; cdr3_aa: CASSLRGYNEQFF; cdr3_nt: TGTGCCAGTAGTTTAAGGGGATACAATGAGCAGTTCTTC
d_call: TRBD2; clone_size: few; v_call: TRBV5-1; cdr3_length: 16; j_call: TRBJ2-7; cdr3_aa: CASSLVASGRAQAQYF; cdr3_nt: TGCGCCAGCAGCTTGGTGGCCAGCGGGAGGGCCCAGGCGCAGTACTTC
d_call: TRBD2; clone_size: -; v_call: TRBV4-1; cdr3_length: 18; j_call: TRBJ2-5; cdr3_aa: CASSRGLAGGDVQETQYF; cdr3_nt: TGCGCCAGCAGCCGGGGACTAGCGGGAGGGGACGTCCAAGAGACCCAGTACTTC
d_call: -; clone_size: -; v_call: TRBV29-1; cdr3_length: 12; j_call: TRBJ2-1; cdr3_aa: CSVTGPYNEQFF; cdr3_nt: TGCAGCGTTACAGGGCCGTACAATGAGCAGTTCTTC
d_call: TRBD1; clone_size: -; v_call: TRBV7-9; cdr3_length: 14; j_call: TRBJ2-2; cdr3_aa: CASSLGGGNGELFF; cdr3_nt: TGTGCCAGCAGCTTAGGAGGGGGCAACGGGGAGCTGTTTTTT
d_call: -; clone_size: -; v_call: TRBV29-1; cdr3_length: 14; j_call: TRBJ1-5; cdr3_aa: CSVGEGLSNQPQHF; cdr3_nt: TGCAGCGTTGGGGAGGGGCTGAGCAATCAGCCCCAGCATTTT
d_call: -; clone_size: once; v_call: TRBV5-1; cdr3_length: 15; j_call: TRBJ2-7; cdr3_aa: CASSAVSGSSYEQYF; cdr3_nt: TGCGCCAGCAGCGCCGTTAGCGGCAGCTCCTACGAGCAGTACTTC
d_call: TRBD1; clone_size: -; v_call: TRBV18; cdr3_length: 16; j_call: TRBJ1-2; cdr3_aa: CASSLGQGATNYGYTF; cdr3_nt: TGTGCCAGCTCACTGGGACAGGGGGCGACAAACTATGGCTACACCTTC
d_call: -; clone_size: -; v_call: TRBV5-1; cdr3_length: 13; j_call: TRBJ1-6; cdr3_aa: CASLEGPNSPLHF; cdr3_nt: TGCGCCAGCTTGGAGGGCCCTAATTCACCCCTCCACTTT
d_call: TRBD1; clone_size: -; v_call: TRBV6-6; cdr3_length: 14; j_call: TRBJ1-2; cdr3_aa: CASSRQGFNYGYTF; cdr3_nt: TGTGCCAGCAGTAGACAGGGGTTCAACTATGGCTACACCTTC
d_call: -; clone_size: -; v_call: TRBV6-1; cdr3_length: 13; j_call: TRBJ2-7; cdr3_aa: CASSEARFDEQYF; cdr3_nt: TGTGCCAGCAGTGAAGCGAGATTCGACGAGCAGTACTTC
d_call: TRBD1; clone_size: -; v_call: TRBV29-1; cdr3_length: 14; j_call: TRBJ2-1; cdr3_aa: CSVERDRGYNEQFF; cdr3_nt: TGCAGCGTTGAAAGGGACAGAGGCTACAATGAGCAGTTCTTC
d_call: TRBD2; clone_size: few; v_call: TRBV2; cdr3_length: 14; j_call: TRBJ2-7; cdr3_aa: CASSVLAGVDEQYF; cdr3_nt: TGTGCCAGCAGTGTACTAGCGGGAGTGGACGAGCAGTACTTC
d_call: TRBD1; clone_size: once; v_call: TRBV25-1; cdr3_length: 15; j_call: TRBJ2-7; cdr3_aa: CASSDPGTGVPEQYF; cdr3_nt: TGTGCCAGCAGTGACCCCGGGACAGGGGTACCCGAGCAGTACTTC
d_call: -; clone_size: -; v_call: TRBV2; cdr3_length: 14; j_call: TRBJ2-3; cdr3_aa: CASSPSGGGNTQYF; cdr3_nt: TGTGCCAGCTCCCCGTCGGGGGGCGGGAATACGCAGTATTTT
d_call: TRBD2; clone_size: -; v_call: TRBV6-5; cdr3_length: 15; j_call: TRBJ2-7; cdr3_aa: CASRSGGEGLYEQYF; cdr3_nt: TGTGCCAGCAGAAGCGGGGGGGAGGGGCTCTACGAGCAGTACTTC
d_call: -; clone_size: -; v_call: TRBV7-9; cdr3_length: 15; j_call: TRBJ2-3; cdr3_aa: CASSLGLVVTDTQYF; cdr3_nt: TGTGCCAGCAGCTTAGGGCTAGTAGTCACAGATACGCAGTATTTT
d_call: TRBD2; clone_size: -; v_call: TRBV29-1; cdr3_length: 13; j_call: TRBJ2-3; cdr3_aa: CSVVLAGTDTQYF; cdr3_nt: TGCAGCGTTGTTCTAGCGGGAACAGATACGCAGTATTTT
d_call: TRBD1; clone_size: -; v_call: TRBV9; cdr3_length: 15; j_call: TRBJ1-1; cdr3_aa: CASSPRQGAGTEAFF; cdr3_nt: TGTGCCAGCAGCCCTAGGCAGGGGGCTGGCACTGAAGCTTTCTTT
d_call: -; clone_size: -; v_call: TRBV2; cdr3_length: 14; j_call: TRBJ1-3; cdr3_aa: CASSGSGLGNTIYF; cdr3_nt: TGTGCCAGCAGTGGTTCAGGTCTTGGAAACACCATATATTTT
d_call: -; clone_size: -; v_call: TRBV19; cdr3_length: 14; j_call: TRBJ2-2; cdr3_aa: CATTQKGGTGELFF; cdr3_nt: TGTGCCACCACACAAAAGGGGGGGACCGGGGAGCTGTTTTTT
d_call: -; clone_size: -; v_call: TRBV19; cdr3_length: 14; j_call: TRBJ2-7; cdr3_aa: CASSGRRNSYEQYF; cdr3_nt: TGTGCCAGTTCCGGGCGGAGGAACTCCTACGAGCAGTACTTC
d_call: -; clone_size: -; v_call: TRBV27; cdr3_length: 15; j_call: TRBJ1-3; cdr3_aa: CASRIPLEAGNTIYF; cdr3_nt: TGTGCCAGCAGAATCCCCCTCGAGGCTGGAAACACCATATATTTT
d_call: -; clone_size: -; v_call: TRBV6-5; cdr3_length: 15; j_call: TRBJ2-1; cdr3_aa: CASSYSIRDYNEQFF; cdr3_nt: TGTGCCAGCAGTTACTCGATACGGGACTACAATGAGCAGTTCTTC
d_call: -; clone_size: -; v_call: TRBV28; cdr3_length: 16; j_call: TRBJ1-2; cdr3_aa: CASSLFSQGTNYGYTF; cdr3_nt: TGTGCCAGCAGTTTATTTAGTCAGGGTACTAACTATGGCTACACCTTC
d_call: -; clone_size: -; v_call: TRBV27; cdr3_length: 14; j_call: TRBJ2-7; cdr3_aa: CASSLAPRAYEQYF; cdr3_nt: TGTGCCAGCAGTTTAGCTCCTAGAGCCTACGAGCAGTACTTC
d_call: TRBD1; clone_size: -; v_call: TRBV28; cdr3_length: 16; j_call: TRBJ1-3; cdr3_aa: CASSLPGAGGVNTIYF; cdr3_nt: TGTGCCAGCAGTTTACCAGGGGCAGGGGGCGTAAACACCATATATTTT
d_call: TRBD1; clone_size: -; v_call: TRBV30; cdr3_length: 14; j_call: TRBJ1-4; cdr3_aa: CAWSEGTGPEKLFF; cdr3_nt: TGTGCCTGGAGTGAGGGGACAGGCCCTGAAAAACTGTTTTTT
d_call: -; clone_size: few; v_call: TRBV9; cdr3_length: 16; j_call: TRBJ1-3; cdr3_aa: CASSDPDSRPGNTIYF; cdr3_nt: TGTGCCAGCAGCGACCCGGACAGTCGCCCTGGAAACACCATATATTTT
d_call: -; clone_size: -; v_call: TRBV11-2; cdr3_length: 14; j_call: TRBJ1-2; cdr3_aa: CASSFLGASYGYTF; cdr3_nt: TGTGCCAGCAGCTTTTTGGGAGCGAGCTATGGCTACACCTTC
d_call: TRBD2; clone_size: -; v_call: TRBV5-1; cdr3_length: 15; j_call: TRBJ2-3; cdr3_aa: CASSLGSGRRGTQYF; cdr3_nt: TGCGCCAGCAGCTTGGGTAGCGGGAGAAGGGGTACGCAGTATTTT
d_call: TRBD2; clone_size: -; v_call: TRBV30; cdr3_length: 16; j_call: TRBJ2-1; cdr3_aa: CAWSKASGENYNEQFF; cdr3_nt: TGTGCCTGGAGTAAGGCTAGCGGGGAAAACTACAATGAGCAGTTCTTC
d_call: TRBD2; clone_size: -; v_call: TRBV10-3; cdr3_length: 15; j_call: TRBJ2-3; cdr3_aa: CAISWTSGYTDTQYF; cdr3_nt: TGTGCCATCAGTTGGACTAGCGGGTACACAGATACGCAGTATTTT
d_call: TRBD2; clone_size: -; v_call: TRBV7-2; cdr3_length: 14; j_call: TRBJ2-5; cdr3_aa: CASSLDAGGKTQYF; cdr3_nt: TGTGCCAGCAGCTTAGATGCGGGAGGAAAGACCCAGTACTTC
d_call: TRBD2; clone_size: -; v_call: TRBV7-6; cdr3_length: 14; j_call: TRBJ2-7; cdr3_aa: CASSPGGGGSEQYF; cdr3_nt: TGTGCCAGCAGCCCCGGGGGGGGTGGCTCCGAGCAGTACTTC
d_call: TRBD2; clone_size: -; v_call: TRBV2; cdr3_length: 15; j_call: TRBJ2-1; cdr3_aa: CASSARTSGNNEQFF; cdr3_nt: TGTGCCAGCAGTGCCCGGACTAGCGGGAACAATGAGCAGTTCTTC
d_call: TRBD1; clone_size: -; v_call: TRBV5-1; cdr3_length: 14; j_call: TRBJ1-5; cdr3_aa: CASSQGTGGQPQHF; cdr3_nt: TGCGCCAGCAGCCAAGGGACAGGGGGACAGCCCCAGCATTTT
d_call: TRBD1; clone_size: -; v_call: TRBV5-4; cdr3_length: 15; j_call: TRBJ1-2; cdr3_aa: CASRKGPHRGYGYTF; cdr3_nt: TGTGCCAGCAGGAAAGGCCCACACAGGGGGTATGGCTACACCTTC
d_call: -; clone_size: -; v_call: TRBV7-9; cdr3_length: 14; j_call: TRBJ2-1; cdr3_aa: CASSLAGADNEQFF; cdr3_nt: TGTGCCAGCAGCTTAGCGGGGGCCGACAATGAGCAGTTCTTC
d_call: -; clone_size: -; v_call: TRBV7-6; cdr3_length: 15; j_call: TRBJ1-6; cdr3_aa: CASSSAGRDNSPLHF; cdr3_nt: TGTGCCAGCAGCTCCGCGGGACGGGATAATTCACCCCTCCACTTT
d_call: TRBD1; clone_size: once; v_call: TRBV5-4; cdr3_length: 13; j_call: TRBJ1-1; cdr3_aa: CASSPGQGAEAFF; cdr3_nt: TGTGCCAGCAGCCCGGGACAGGGGGCTGAAGCTTTCTTT
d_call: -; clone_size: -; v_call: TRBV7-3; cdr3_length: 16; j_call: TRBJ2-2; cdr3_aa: CASSPLARPNTGELFF; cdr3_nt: TGTGCCAGCAGCCCCCTAGCGAGGCCGAACACCGGGGAGCTGTTTTTT
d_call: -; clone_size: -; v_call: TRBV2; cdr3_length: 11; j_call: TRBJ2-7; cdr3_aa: CASSPTERQYF; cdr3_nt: TGTGCCAGCAGTCCGACTGAGAGGCAGTACTTC
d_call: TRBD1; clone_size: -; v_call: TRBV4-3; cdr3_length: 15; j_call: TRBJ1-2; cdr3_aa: CASSPRQGYNYGYTF; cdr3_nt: TGCGCCAGCAGCCCCCGACAGGGGTATAACTATGGCTACACCTTC